This is a list of T cell receptor beta chains from one sample in a study of neoadjuvant anti-PD-1 for oral cavity cancer. Here immunoSEQ multiplex PCR was the method, and the copy in TCRdb shows in-frame clones only, minus some. The sample has about 10,000 clones; around 62% are singletons. The input for sequencing was tumor tissue, taken after nivolumab (anti-PD-1) treatment. All receptors derive from a person aged 35 to 85 with oral cavity squamous cell carcinoma. Each CDR3 is given with its conserved first and last residue. Each record gives: D gene, V gene, CDR3 protein. D genes are given only for firm matches.

>TRBD2|TRBV5-4
CASSWGTSGVYEQYF
>-|TRBV5-6
CASSLEVGTSGYGYTF
>-|TRBV6-6
CASSFGRRDTGELFF
>TRBD2|TRBV7-9
CASSVTSGGPEVQYF
>TRBD1|TRBV7-8
CASSPGQGNQPQHF
>-|TRBV6-5
CASSLDSYEQYF
>TRBD1|TRBV19
CASRRPGQFGNTIYF
>TRBD1|TRBV19
CASSIEGDRADTQYF
>TRBD2|TRBV14
CASSQSGGAGNEQFF
>-|TRBV30
CAFGRTSYEQYF
>TRBD2|TRBV19
CASSKALGAGGYNEQFF
>-|TRBV7-2
CASSLDFREQYF
>-|TRBV5-1
CASSLVSRDTTSGNTIYF
>TRBD1|TRBV4-1
CASSQRATGNSYEQYF
>TRBD1|TRBV29-1
CSAWTGAGNTEAFF
>-|TRBV6-5
CASNRQGNSPLHF
>-|TRBV9
CASSVDRAYNEQFF
>-|TRBV10-3
CAIGPRREQYF
>-|TRBV10-1
CASRRTFNTEAFF
>TRBD1|TRBV19
CASSIPDRGSGEAFF
>-|TRBV28
CASSLSGRHQSPGSGYTF
>-|TRBV6-1
CASSEPQGGQPQHF
>-|TRBV10-1
CASSEIADYEQYF
>TRBD1|TRBV5-4
CASSTPRLGTGWETQYF
>-|TRBV5-6
CASSPLGGQQATEAFF
>TRBD1|TRBV27
CASSSGTGGAYGYTF
>-|TRBV4-1
CASSQDRQGEDEQYF
>-|TRBV5-1
CASSRTVGFSSYNEQFF
>-|TRBV5-5
CASSPSERGGETQYF
>-|TRBV20-1
CSARTHQEQFF
>-|TRBV19
CASSIGQGSGQPQHF
>-|TRBV20-1
CSARDDEKLFF
>-|TRBV28
CASSPRPGWAEAFF
>TRBD2|TRBV6-1
CASSEAVGEGYEQYF
>TRBD2|TRBV7-2
CASSPNLAGGVSEQFF
>TRBD2|TRBV7-8
CASSLERGGYNEQFF
>-|TRBV7-8
CASRGGKHNSPLHF